This T cell receptor beta chain was recovered during a study of T cell responses to AZD1222 COVID-19 vaccine. Produced via immunoSEQ multiplex PCR; TCRdb's table is partial and in-frame only. The repertoire includes some 140,000 clones, less than 90% of them detected once, and 3% to 3.5% sits in the top ten. The germline V gene has CDR1 LGHNA and CDR2 YSLEER. Trimming cost V 1 base and J 6 bases; bases outside gene matches: 2. There are 15 residues in the CDR3. Sequenced here: peripheral blood, sampled on day 0 of AZD1222 vaccination. The receptor's source is an adult in good health. The chain couples TRBV4-3 to TRBJ2-5; 13 bases are a match to TRBD2. This chain's CDR3 is CASSQVGTSGKTQYF. CDR3 coding DNA: TGCGCCAGCAGCCAAGTGGGGACTAGCGGGAAGACCCAGTACTTC.